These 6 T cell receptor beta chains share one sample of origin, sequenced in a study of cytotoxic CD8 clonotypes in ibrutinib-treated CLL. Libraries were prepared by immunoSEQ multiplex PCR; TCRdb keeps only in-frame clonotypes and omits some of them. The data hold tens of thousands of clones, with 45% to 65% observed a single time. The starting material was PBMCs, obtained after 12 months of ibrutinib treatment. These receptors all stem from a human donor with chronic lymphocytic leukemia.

DNA of the CDR3: TGTGCCAGCAGTTACGGCGGGTACCCTAACTATGGCTACACCTTC. Translating it yields CASSYGGYPNYGYTF. The chain recombines TRBV6-5 with TRBJ1-2, with D unclear. The V gene lost 2 bases and the J gene lost 0 bases, with 10 bases spanning the gap. Germline V CDR1 and CDR2: MNHEY, SVGAGI. CDR3 size: 15 residues.

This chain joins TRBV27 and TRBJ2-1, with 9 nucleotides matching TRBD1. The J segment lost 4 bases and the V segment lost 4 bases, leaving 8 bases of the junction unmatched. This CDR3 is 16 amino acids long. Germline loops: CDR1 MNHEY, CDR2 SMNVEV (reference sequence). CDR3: CASSSAGTGFYNEQFF. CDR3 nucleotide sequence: TGTGCCAGCAGTTCCGCCGGGACAGGGTTTTACAATGAGCAGTTCTTC.

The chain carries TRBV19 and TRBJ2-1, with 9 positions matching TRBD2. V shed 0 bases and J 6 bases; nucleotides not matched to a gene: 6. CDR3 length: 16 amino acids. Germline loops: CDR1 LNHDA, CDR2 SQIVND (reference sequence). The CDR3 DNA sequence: TGTGCCAGTAGTATAGACGCAGCGGGAGGTCGCAATGAGCAGTTCTTC. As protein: CASSIDAAGGRNEQFF.

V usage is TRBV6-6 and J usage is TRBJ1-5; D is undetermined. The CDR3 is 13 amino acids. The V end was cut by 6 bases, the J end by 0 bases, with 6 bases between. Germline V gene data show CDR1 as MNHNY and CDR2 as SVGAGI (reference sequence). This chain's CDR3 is CASRDYSNQPQHF. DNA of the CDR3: TGTGCCAGCAGGGACTATAGCAATCAGCCCCAGCATTTT.

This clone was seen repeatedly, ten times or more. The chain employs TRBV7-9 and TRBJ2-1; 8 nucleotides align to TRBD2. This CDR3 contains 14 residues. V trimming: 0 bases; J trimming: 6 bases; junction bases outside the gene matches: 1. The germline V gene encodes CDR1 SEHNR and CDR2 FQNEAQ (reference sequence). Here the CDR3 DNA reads TGTGCCAGCAGCTTAGCAGCGGGAGCCAATGAGCAGTTCTTC. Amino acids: CASSLAAGANEQFF.

The CDR3 coding sequence is TGTGCCAGCAGCTTAGGGGCGGTACGGGATGAGCAGTTCTTC. Encoded protein: CASSLGAVRDEQFF. This rearrangement joins TRBV11-2 to TRBJ2-1; D ambiguous. Trimming removed 1 base from V and 8 bases from J, with 12 bases in between. The CDR3 loop spans 14 amino acids. CDR1 is SGHAT and CDR2 is FQNNGV in the germline V gene.